This TCR beta chain was sequenced for a study of shared clonotypes between healthy human individuals. The study, taken as a whole, reports: Larger estimated richness was generally seen in naive subsets than in memory subsets. It was expected that sequencing depth would affect clonotype sharing among donors.

In the authors' workflow: ImmunoSEQ only sent back junction sequences with no quality scores, so filtering was done differently. Method: immunoSEQ multiplex PCR; TCRdb's copy keeps in-frame clones and lacks some. V and J calls and clone size are given by that table; D and trimming were obtained from the DNA. The sample records 2 million to 2.5 million clones, 85% to 95% being singletons. Free of recent acute infections or vaccinations, the donors were healthy HIV-negative adults. Worth noting for this clone: Its antigen is not known.

Sample: naive CD4+ T cells from PBMCs. Subset noted: CD45RA+ positively selected. The sequence was obtained from a man between 18 and 29 years old in good health. Some clones in this sample may be carry-over from other donors' samples.

The CDR3 nucleotides are TGTGCCAGCAGGGACGGGACAGATACTGAAGCTTTCTTT. As protein: CASRDGTDTEAFF. This rearrangement joins TRBV2 to TRBJ1-1; TRBD1 aligns across 7 bases. CDR3 size: 13 residues. From germline, CDR1 is SNHLY and CDR2 FYNNEI. V was pared by 6 bases and J by 5 bases, with 6 bases of the junction left unmatched.